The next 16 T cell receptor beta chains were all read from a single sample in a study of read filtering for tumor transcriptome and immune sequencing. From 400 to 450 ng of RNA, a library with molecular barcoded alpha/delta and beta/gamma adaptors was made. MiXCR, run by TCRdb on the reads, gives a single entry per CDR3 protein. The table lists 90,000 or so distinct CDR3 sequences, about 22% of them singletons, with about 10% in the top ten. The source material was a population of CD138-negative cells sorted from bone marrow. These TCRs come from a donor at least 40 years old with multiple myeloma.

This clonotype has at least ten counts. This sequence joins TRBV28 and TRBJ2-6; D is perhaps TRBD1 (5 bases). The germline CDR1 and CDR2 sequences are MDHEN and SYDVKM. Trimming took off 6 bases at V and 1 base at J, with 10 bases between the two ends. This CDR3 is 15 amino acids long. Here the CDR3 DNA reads TGTGCCAGCAGAACGAAGGGGTCTGGGGCCAACGTCCTGACTTTC. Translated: CASRTKGSGANVLTF.

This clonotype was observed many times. The CDR3 region has the DNA TGTGCCATCAGTGAGTCCGGGGTCTCATATAATTCACCCCTCCACTTT. Its protein product is CAISESGVSYNSPLHF. The V gene is TRBV10-3, the J gene TRBJ1-6; D unresolved. Trimming took 0 bases from V and 4 from J, leaving 10 bases between them. The CDR3 has 16 residues. Looked up from germline, CDR1 is ENHRY and CDR2 is SYGVKD.

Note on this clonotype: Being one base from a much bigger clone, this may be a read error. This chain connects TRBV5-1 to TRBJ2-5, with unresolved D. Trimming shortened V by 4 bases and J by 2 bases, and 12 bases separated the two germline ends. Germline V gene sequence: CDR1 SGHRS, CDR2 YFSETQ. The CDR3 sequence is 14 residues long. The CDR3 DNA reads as TGCGCCAGCAGCCGGAACGCGGATCAAGAGACCCAGTACTTC. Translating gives CASSRNADQETQYF.

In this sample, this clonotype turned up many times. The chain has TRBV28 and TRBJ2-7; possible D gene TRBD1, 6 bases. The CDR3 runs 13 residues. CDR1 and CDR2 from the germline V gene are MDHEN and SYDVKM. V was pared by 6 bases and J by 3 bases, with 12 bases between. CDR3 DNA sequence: TGTGCCAGCAGCCCTGAACAGGGCTACGAGCAGTACTTC. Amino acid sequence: CASSPEQGYEQYF.

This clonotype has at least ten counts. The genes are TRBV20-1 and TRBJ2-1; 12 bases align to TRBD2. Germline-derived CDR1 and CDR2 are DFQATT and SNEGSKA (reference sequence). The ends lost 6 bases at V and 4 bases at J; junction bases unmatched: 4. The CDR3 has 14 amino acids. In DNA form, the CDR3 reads TGCAGTGCGCGTACTAGCGGGGGGTACAATGAGCAGTTCTTC. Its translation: CSARTSGGYNEQFF.

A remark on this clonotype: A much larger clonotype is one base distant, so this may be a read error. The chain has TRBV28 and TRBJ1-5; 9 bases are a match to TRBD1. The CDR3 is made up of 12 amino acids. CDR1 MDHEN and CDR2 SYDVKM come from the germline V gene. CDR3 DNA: TGTGCCTGCAGCACAGGGGGCGAGCCCCAGCATTTT. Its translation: CACSTGGEPQHF.

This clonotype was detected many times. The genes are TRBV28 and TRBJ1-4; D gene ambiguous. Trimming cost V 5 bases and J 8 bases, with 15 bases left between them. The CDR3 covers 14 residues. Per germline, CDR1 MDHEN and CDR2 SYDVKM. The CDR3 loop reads CASSIDRLGEKLFF. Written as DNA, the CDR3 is TGTGCCAGCAGTATTGACCGCCTAGGAGAAAAACTGTTTTTT.

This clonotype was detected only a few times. For the CDR3, the DNA is TGTGCCACCGGGACCCCCACGGGCACTGAAGCTTTCTTT. Its protein is CATGTPTGTEAFF. The V gene is TRBV28, the J gene TRBJ1-1; D may be TRBD1 (5 bases). The CDR3 sequence is 13 residues long. V was pared by 10 bases and J by 4 bases, with 16 bases between. Germline V gene data show CDR1 as MDHEN and CDR2 as SYDVKM.

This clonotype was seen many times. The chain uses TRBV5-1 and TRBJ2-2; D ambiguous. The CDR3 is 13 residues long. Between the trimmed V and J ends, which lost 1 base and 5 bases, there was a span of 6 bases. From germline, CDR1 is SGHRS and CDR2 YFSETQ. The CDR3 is CASSLFVTGELFF. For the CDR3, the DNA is TGCGCCAGCAGCTTGTTTGTGACCGGGGAGCTGTTTTTT.

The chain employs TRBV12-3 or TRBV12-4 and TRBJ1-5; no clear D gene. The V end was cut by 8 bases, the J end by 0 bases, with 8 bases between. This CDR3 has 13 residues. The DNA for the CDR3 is TGTGCCAGCCGCCGGGGTAGCAATCAGCCCCAGCATTTT. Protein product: CASRRGSNQPQHF.

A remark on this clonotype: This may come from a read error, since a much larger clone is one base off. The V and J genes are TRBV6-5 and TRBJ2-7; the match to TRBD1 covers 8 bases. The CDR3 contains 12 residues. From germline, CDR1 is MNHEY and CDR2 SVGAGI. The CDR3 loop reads CASSPDRDERYF. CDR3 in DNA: TGTGCCAGCAGCCCGGACAGGGACGAGCGGTACTTC.

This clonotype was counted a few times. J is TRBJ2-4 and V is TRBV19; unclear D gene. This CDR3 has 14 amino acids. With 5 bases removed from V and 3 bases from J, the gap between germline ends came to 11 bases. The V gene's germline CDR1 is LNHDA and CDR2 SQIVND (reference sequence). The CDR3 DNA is TGTGCCAGTAGTTCCTGGGCTGGCAAAAACATTCAGTACTTC. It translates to CASSSWAGKNIQYF.

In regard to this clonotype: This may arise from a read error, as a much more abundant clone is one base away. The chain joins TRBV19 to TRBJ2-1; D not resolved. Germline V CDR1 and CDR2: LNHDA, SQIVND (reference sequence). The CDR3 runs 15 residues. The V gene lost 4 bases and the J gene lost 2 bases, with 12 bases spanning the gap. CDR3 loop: CASSRGNGTYNEQFF. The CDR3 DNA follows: TGTGCCAGTAGTAGGGGAAACGGCACCTACAATGAGCAGTTCTTC.

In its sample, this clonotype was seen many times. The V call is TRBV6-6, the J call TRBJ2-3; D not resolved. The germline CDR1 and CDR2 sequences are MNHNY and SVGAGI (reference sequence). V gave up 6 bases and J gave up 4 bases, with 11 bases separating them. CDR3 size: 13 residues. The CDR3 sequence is CASRMGSPDTQYF. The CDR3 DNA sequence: TGTGCCAGCAGAATGGGAAGCCCAGATACGCAGTATTTT.

CDR3 sequence reads: CAGSVGRGGETQYF. Here the CDR3 DNA reads TGTGCCGGCTCTGTGGGCAGGGGTGGAGAGACCCAGTACTTC. The gene calls are TRBV12-3 or TRBV12-4 and TRBJ2-5, with a possible D match to TRBD1 (6 bases). V lost 11 bases and J lost 4, with 20 bases in between. The CDR3 length is 14 residues.

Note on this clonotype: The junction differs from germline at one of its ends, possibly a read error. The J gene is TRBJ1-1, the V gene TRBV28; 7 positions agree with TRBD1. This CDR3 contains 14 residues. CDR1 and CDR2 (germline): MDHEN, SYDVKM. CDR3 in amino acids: CAGRGTAFTTEAFF. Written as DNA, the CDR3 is TGTGCCGGCAGAGGGACAGCCTTTACCACTGAAGCTTTCTTT.